These T cell receptor beta chains were read from a single sample in a study of CD8+CD57+ T cells in acquired aplastic anemia. TCRdb re-called the reads through MiXCR, storing one row per CDR3 protein. Among some 200,000 distinct CDR3 sequences listed, less than 60% were seen once. Source material: sorted CD4+, CD8+, or CD8+CD57+ T cells (not recorded which) from PBMCs. Receptors were obtained from a human donor with aplastic anemia. Each CDR3 is given with its conserved first and last residue.

v_call: TRBV2
j_call: TRBJ2-7
cdr3_length: 15
cdr3_aa: CASSEGVAGPYEQYF

v_call: TRBV12-3/TRBV12-4
j_call: TRBJ1-5
cdr3_length: 16
cdr3_aa: CASTLQGPPSNQPQHF

v_call: TRBV20-1
j_call: TRBJ2-4
cdr3_length: 13
cdr3_aa: CSATDRGENIQYF

v_call: TRBV7-8
j_call: TRBJ2-1
cdr3_length: 15
cdr3_aa: CASSSGTSGGDEQFF

v_call: TRBV5-1
j_call: TRBJ2-1
cdr3_length: 14
cdr3_aa: CASSPGQKEDEQFF

v_call: TRBV9
j_call: TRBJ2-5
cdr3_length: 19
cdr3_aa: CASSQVPGLAGGPQETQYF

v_call: TRBV7-8
j_call: TRBJ1-1
cdr3_length: 16
cdr3_aa: CASIQGRSHMNTEAFF

v_call: TRBV29-1
j_call: TRBJ2-5
cdr3_length: 13
cdr3_aa: CSIGGARRETQYF

v_call: TRBV18
j_call: TRBJ1-2
cdr3_length: 14
cdr3_aa: CASSPATGFHGYTF

v_call: TRBV20-1
j_call: TRBJ1-6
cdr3_length: 16
cdr3_aa: CSARNKVARMNSPLHF

v_call: TRBV7-8
j_call: TRBJ2-1
cdr3_length: 15
cdr3_aa: CASSRSGGARNEQFF

v_call: TRBV12-3/TRBV12-4
j_call: TRBJ2-7
cdr3_length: 11
cdr3_aa: CASSGTYEQYF

v_call: TRBV10-1
j_call: TRBJ1-2
cdr3_length: 13
cdr3_aa: CASSESFNYGYTF

v_call: TRBV10-3
j_call: TRBJ2-1
cdr3_length: 11
cdr3_aa: CAISLGNEQFF

v_call: TRBV25-1
j_call: TRBJ1-1
cdr3_length: 15
cdr3_aa: CASMGTGGYGTEAFF

v_call: TRBV10-2
j_call: TRBJ2-7
cdr3_length: 11
cdr3_aa: CASSESNEQYF

v_call: TRBV20-1
j_call: TRBJ2-7
cdr3_length: 11
cdr3_aa: CSARVRTEQYF

v_call: TRBV28
j_call: TRBJ2-1
cdr3_length: 15
cdr3_aa: CASSPRGYERNEQFF

v_call: TRBV5-1
j_call: TRBJ2-7
cdr3_length: 14
cdr3_aa: CASSLDRPSYEQYF

v_call: TRBV19
j_call: TRBJ2-6
cdr3_length: 18
cdr3_aa: CASSIYRTGASGANVLTF

v_call: TRBV6-1
j_call: TRBJ2-1
cdr3_length: 14
cdr3_aa: CASHSRTIYNEQFF

v_call: TRBV20-1
j_call: TRBJ1-2
cdr3_length: 14
cdr3_aa: CSARNPGQRDGYTF

v_call: TRBV5-1
j_call: TRBJ1-2
cdr3_length: 14
cdr3_aa: CASSLSGQNYGYTF

v_call: TRBV9
j_call: TRBJ1-1
cdr3_length: 13
cdr3_aa: CASSERGITEAFF

v_call: TRBV9
j_call: TRBJ1-6
cdr3_length: 13
cdr3_aa: CASSVGSDSPLHF

v_call: TRBV7-2
j_call: TRBJ2-3
cdr3_length: 16
cdr3_aa: CASSLGLAGGTDTQYF

v_call: TRBV15
j_call: TRBJ2-3
cdr3_length: 17
cdr3_aa: CATSRLGLAGSTDTQYF

v_call: TRBV7-2
j_call: TRBJ1-1
cdr3_length: 13
cdr3_aa: CASRTPGQAEAFF

v_call: TRBV5-1
j_call: TRBJ1-3
cdr3_length: 14
cdr3_aa: CASSLVGAGNTIYF

v_call: TRBV29-1
j_call: TRBJ1-3
cdr3_length: 12
cdr3_aa: CSVGISGNTIYF

v_call: TRBV25-1
j_call: TRBJ1-3
cdr3_length: 16
cdr3_aa: CASSANFLGSGNTIYF

v_call: TRBV5-1
j_call: TRBJ1-1
cdr3_length: 13
cdr3_aa: CASSLSENTEAFF

v_call: TRBV3-1
j_call: TRBJ1-2
cdr3_length: 14
cdr3_aa: CASSHADRVFGHTF

v_call: TRBV19
j_call: TRBJ2-4
cdr3_length: 19
cdr3_aa: CASSSAAGGGDGAKNIQYF

v_call: TRBV7-3
j_call: TRBJ2-3
cdr3_length: 16
cdr3_aa: CASSSTAPAGADTQYF

v_call: TRBV5-1
j_call: TRBJ2-3
cdr3_length: 14
cdr3_aa: CASRPSGPQDTQYF

v_call: TRBV10-1
j_call: TRBJ1-6
cdr3_length: 12
cdr3_aa: CASSGYNSPLHF

v_call: TRBV12-3/TRBV12-4
j_call: TRBJ1-4
cdr3_length: 14
cdr3_aa: CASSLRPRESGLFF

v_call: TRBV6-1
j_call: TRBJ1-1
cdr3_length: 15
cdr3_aa: CASSEAGSPSDEAFF

v_call: TRBV9
j_call: TRBJ1-2
cdr3_length: 12
cdr3_aa: CASSVAQGSYTF

v_call: TRBV12-3/TRBV12-4
j_call: TRBJ1-2
cdr3_length: 13
cdr3_aa: CASRYSGLYGYTF

v_call: TRBV2
j_call: TRBJ1-3
cdr3_length: 15
cdr3_aa: CASSEASVRGNTIYF

v_call: TRBV20-1
j_call: TRBJ2-2
cdr3_length: 16
cdr3_aa: CSARDQGRQNTGELFF

v_call: TRBV29-1
j_call: TRBJ2-7
cdr3_length: 15
cdr3_aa: CSADIFSGSVYEQYF

v_call: TRBV10-3
j_call: TRBJ2-5
cdr3_length: 16
cdr3_aa: CAISGTSGGAWETQYF

v_call: TRBV20-1
j_call: TRBJ1-6
cdr3_length: 14
cdr3_aa: CSATPGQGGSPLHF

v_call: TRBV5-5
j_call: TRBJ2-7
cdr3_length: 15
cdr3_aa: CASLLGQVGSYEQYF

v_call: TRBV24-1
j_call: TRBJ2-2
cdr3_length: 14
cdr3_aa: CATRERAGTGELFF

v_call: TRBV19
j_call: TRBJ1-1
cdr3_length: 14
cdr3_aa: CASSVDSANTEAFF

v_call: TRBV11-2
j_call: TRBJ1-1
cdr3_length: 14
cdr3_aa: CASSLDRRYNEQFF

v_call: TRBV20-1
j_call: TRBJ1-4
cdr3_length: 13
cdr3_aa: CSAPVRGNEKLFF

v_call: TRBV9
j_call: TRBJ2-7
cdr3_length: 15
cdr3_aa: CASSARTGSSYEQYF

v_call: TRBV28
j_call: TRBJ2-1
cdr3_length: 16
cdr3_aa: CASSQRRGSSYNEQFF

v_call: TRBV9
j_call: TRBJ1-2
cdr3_length: 15
cdr3_aa: CASSVVSPAVGGYTF

v_call: TRBV18
j_call: TRBJ1-4
cdr3_length: 16
cdr3_aa: CASSPLGGGKNEKLFF

v_call: TRBV19
j_call: TRBJ2-3
cdr3_length: 14
cdr3_aa: CASTPGQGTDTQYF

v_call: TRBV6-1
j_call: TRBJ2-3
cdr3_length: 20
cdr3_aa: CASSEGAQGRLGFSTDTQYF

v_call: TRBV20-1
j_call: TRBJ2-1
cdr3_length: 15
cdr3_aa: CSATTGTSGYNEQFF

v_call: TRBV11-3
j_call: TRBJ2-3
cdr3_length: 14
cdr3_aa: CASSLGGAEDTQYF